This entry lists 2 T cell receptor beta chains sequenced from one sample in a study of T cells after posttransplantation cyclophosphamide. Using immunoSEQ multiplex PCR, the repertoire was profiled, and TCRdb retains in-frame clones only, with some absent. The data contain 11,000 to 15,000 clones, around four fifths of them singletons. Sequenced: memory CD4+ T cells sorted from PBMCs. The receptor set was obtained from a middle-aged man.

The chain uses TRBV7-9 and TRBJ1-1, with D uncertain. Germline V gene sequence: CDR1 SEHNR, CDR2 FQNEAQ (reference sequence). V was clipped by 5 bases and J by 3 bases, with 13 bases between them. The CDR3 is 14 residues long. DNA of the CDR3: TGTGCCAGCAGCCAAAGACAATCGGACACTGAAGCTTTCTTT. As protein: CASSQRQSDTEAFF.

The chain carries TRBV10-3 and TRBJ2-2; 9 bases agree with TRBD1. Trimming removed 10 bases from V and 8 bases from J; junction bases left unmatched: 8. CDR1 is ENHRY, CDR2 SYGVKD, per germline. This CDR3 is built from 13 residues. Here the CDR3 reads CATGTGITGELFF. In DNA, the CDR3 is TGTGCCACCGGGACAGGGATAACTGGGGAGCTGTTTTTT.